The 18 T cell receptor beta chains listed next were all sequenced from one sample in a study of neoadjuvant anti-PD-1 for oral cavity cancer. Clones were read by immunoSEQ multiplex PCR, and TCRdb kept only the in-frame ones, dropping some. The sample comprises tens of thousands of clones, about 80% of which are singletons, and around 3.1% rests with the top ten. The sequences come from PBMCs, collected before nivolumab (anti-PD-1) treatment. These receptors were taken from a person aged 35-79 years with oral cavity squamous cell carcinoma.

The chain links TRBV27 to TRBJ2-7; 9 nucleotides line up with TRBD2. This CDR3 is 16 amino acids long. Per the germline V gene, CDR1 is MNHEY and CDR2 is SMNVEV (reference sequence). Losses at the gene ends were 5 bases for V and 5 bases for J; bases not matched to a gene: 13. The CDR3, as DNA: TGTGCCAGCAGTCCCCCCCCGCTAGCGGGATACCACGAGCAGTACTTC. As protein: CASSPPPLAGYHEQYF.

This clone was detected only once. This rearrangement joins TRBV29-1 to TRBJ2-1; D tentatively fits TRBD1 or TRBD2 (6 bases each). V lost 5 bases and J lost 4, with 12 bases in between. The germline V gene has CDR1 SQVTM and CDR2 ANQGSEA. CDR3 length equals 13 residues. Written as DNA, the CDR3 is TGCAGCGTTCCGGAGGGGGGTTACAATGAGCAGTTCTTC. Translation: CSVPEGGYNEQFF.

J is TRBJ2-7 and V is TRBV20-1, with D hard to call. Looked up from germline, CDR1 is DFQATT and CDR2 is SNEGSKA (reference sequence). V was shortened by 1 base and J by 5 bases, with 6 bases between the two germline ends. The CDR3 extends over 11 amino acids. DNA for the CDR3: TGCAGTGCTAGAGCATCGAACGAGCAGTACTTC. Translating it yields CSARASNEQYF.

J is TRBJ2-1 and V is TRBV14; D is ambiguous. Germline V gene data show CDR1 as SGHDN and CDR2 as FVKESK. The length of the CDR3 is 13 residues. The V end was cut by 1 base, the J end by 7 bases, with 8 bases between. The CDR3 DNA is TGTGCCAGCAGCCAAGTACGGAGTAATGAGCAGTTCTTC. Translated, it gives CASSQVRSNEQFF.

The CDR3 loop is CSVQSPRGGNEQFF. Here the CDR3 DNA reads TGCAGCGTCCAATCACCCCGAGGAGGCAATGAGCAGTTCTTC. This chain uses TRBV29-1 with TRBJ2-1; a weak D match, TRBD2 (5 bases). Germline V gene data show CDR1 as SQVTM and CDR2 as ANQGSEA. The V and J ends lost 6 bases and 6 bases respectively, with 18 bases between them. The CDR3 is 14 residues long.

The chain recombines TRBV9 with TRBJ1-3; the D gene is possibly TRBD1 (6 bases). The V gene lost 5 bases and the J gene lost 0 bases, with 15 bases spanning the gap. CDR1 is SGDLS, CDR2 YYNGEE, per germline. The CDR3 totals 16 residues. The CDR3 DNA reads TGTGCCAGCAGTTTCCTGGACAGTCCCTCTGGAAACACCATATATTTT. Translating it yields CASSFLDSPSGNTIYF.

The chain is built from TRBV10-3 and TRBJ2-5; TRBD1 is a possible D gene (5 bases). Germline CDR1 and CDR2: ENHRY and SYGVKD. CDR3 length: 13 residues. The V end was cut by 3 bases, the J end by 5 bases, with 10 bases between. The CDR3 DNA reads TGTGCCATCAGTGACTCAGGGCACGAGACCCAGTACTTC. It is translated as CAISDSGHETQYF.

The chain recombines TRBV10-1 with TRBJ2-7; D unresolved. Germline loops: CDR1 WNHNN, CDR2 SYGVQD (reference sequence). The V end was cut by 4 bases, the J end by 3 bases, with 10 bases between. This CDR3 spans 13 amino acids. The CDR3 coding sequence is TGCGCCAGCAGTGCTAATCTGGGCTACGAGCAGTACTTC. Translating it yields CASSANLGYEQYF.

CDR3 region: CASRRAGANTGELFF. In DNA, the CDR3 is TGTGCCAGCAGGCGAGCGGGAGCGAACACCGGGGAGCTGTTTTTT. V and J are TRBV6-5 and TRBJ2-2, with 8 bases that match TRBD2. CDR3 size: 15 residues. In germline, CDR1 is MNHEY, CDR2 SVGAGI. Losses at the gene ends were 6 bases for V and 0 bases for J; bases not matched to a gene: 3.

In this sample, this clone turned up a few times. The genes are TRBV7-2 and TRBJ2-4; the match to TRBD1 covers 7 bases. Germline V gene sequence: CDR1 SGHTA, CDR2 FQGNSA. CDR3 length equals 13 residues. With V trimmed by 4 bases and J by 4 bases, 1 base remained unmatched. The CDR3 loop is CASSWDSKNIQYF. CDR3 nucleotides: TGTGCCAGCAGCTGGGACAGTAAAAACATTCAGTACTTC.

The genes are TRBV5-1 and TRBJ2-7; 8 bases match TRBD2. Germline CDR1 is SGHRS and CDR2 is YFSETQ. V dropped 3 bases and J dropped 0; count of bases not matched to a gene: 17. CDR3 length: 19 residues. As DNA, the CDR3 is TGCGCCAGCAGCTCCGGGCGGGGGCAGCGGGAGCGCCACTCCTACGAGCAGTACTTC. This encodes CASSSGRGQRERHSYEQYF.

The genes are TRBV5-1 and TRBJ2-2; TRBD2 agrees at 7 bases. Germline values: CDR1 SGHRS, CDR2 YFSETQ. The CDR3 extends over 15 amino acids. With 3 bases clipped from V and 7 bases from J, the junction kept 9 bases outside the gene matches. The CDR3 DNA reads as TGCGCCAGCAGCTGGGGCGGGAGTACCGTCGGGGAGCTGTTTTTT. Its protein product is CASSWGGSTVGELFF.

The genes are TRBV6-5 and TRBJ1-3; TRBD1 matches at 7 bases. Germline trimming cut 6 bases from V and 3 bases from J; bases unmatched to any gene: 5. CDR1 MNHEY and CDR2 SVGAGI come from the germline V gene. The CDR3 is made up of 14 amino acids. The CDR3 loop is CASRLDRNGNTIYF. The CDR3, as DNA: TGTGCCAGCAGGCTGGACAGGAATGGAAACACCATATATTTT.

V is TRBV5-1 and J is TRBJ1-2, with D possibly matching TRBD1 (5 bases). The length of the CDR3 is 15 residues. CDR1 is SGHRS and CDR2 is YFSETQ in the germline V gene. Trimming took 0 bases from V and 3 from J, leaving 12 bases between them. CDR3 in amino acids: CASSLAKGRDYGYTF. The CDR3 bases are TGCGCCAGCAGCTTGGCCAAGGGGCGAGACTATGGCTACACCTTC.

This sequence joins TRBV6-5 and TRBJ1-1; D perhaps matches TRBD1 (5 bases). The CDR3 covers 13 residues. Per germline, CDR1 MNHEY and CDR2 SVGAGI. The V end was cut by 6 bases, the J end by 5 bases, with 13 bases between. CDR3: CASRSRGGTEAFF. The CDR3 DNA follows: TGTGCCAGCAGGTCCCGGGGGGGAACTGAAGCTTTCTTT.

The chain couples TRBV6-1 to TRBJ2-1; 12 bases line up with TRBD2. With 4 bases clipped from V and 8 bases from J, the junction kept 9 bases outside the gene matches. The CDR3 covers 16 residues. Germline V gene data show CDR1 as MNHNS and CDR2 as SASEGT. CDR3 residues: CASSARLAGVGDEQFF. Written as DNA, the CDR3 is TGTGCCAGCAGTGCCCGACTAGCGGGAGTGGGGGATGAGCAGTTCTTC.

In this sample, this clone turned up once. CDR3 sequence reads: CASSYRQAGANVLTF. CDR3 nucleotide sequence: TGTGCCAGCAGTTATCGACAGGCTGGGGCCAACGTCCTGACTTTC. The chain joins TRBV6-6 to TRBJ2-6; TRBD1 might be the D (6 bases). Germline CDR1 and CDR2: MNHNY and SVGAGI (reference sequence). Trimming took 3 bases from V and 2 from J, leaving 8 bases between them. This CDR3 is built from 15 residues.

This rearrangement joins TRBV6-5 to TRBJ1-1; D possibly corresponds to TRBD1 (5 bases). The V end lost 6 bases, the J end lost 4 bases, and 12 bases lay between the germline ends. The CDR3 covers 13 residues. Germline V gene data show CDR1 as MNHEY and CDR2 as SVGAGI. CDR3 residues: CASSPSGGTEAFF. The CDR3 DNA sequence: TGTGCCAGCAGCCCATCGGGGGGCACTGAAGCTTTCTTT.